The 5 T cell receptor beta chains presented below share a single source sample, sequenced in a study of CD4 T cells in relation to SARS-CoV-2 and coronaviruses. Assay: immunoSEQ multiplex PCR; the TCRdb copy retains only in-frame clones and omits some. Of approximately 11,000 clones listed, 74% are singletons. For these receptors, no antigen is known. The unexposed donors gave CD4+ T cells in about 2011-2019, prior to COVID-19. Isolation of CD4+ T cells took place after around 11 days in culture. Material for sequencing was CD4+ T cells from PBMCs, cultured in vitro. Receptors originate from a human donor in good health.

This chain links TRBV6-5 with TRBJ1-5; no definite D call. The V end was cut by 2 bases, the J end by 1 base, with 3 bases between. The CDR3 totals 13 residues. Germline CDR1 MNHEY, CDR2 SVGAGI. CDR3 loop: CASSYDSNQPQHF. Here the CDR3 DNA reads TGTGCCAGCAGTTACGACAGCAATCAGCCCCAGCATTTT.

The chain recombines TRBV6-5 with TRBJ2-7; 9 nucleotides agree with TRBD2. Germline values: CDR1 MNHEY, CDR2 SVGAGI. The CDR3 extends over 15 amino acids. J lost 3 bases, V lost 7 bases, and 10 bases had no gene match. The CDR3 nucleotides are TGTGCCAGCATTACAGCGGGAGGTGAATTCTACGAGCAGTACTTC. It yields the protein CASITAGGEFYEQYF.

The J gene is TRBJ1-6, the V gene TRBV6-2 or TRBV6-3, with D uncertain. Trimming left V 5 bases short and J 8 bases short, with 16 bases between. The length of the CDR3 is 15 residues. CDR1 and CDR2 (germline): MNHEY, SVGEGT. This CDR3 is CASSNGKSTYSPLHF. In DNA, the CDR3 is TGTGCCAGCAGTAACGGGAAATCTACCTATTCACCCCTCCACTTT.

The chain is built from TRBV5-1 and TRBJ2-5; the match to TRBD2 covers 8 bases. J gave up 5 bases and V 4 bases, and 7 bases lay outside the gene matches. Germline CDR1 SGHRS, CDR2 YFSETQ. CDR3 length equals 14 residues. The CDR3 nucleotides are TGCGCCAGCAGCGGACCGGGACTAGGGGAGACCCAGTACTTC. It codes for CASSGPGLGETQYF.

The chain links TRBV12-2 to TRBJ2-1. TRBV12-2 is a documented pseudogene. CDR3 size: 17 residues. The CDR3: CASRLILEEGPYNEQFF. In DNA form, the CDR3 reads TGTGCAAGTCGCTTGATTTTGGAAGAGGGGCCGTACAATGAGCAGTTCTTC.